The T cell receptor beta chain described here comes from a study of T cell responses to AZD1222 COVID-19 vaccine. Study-level points and caveats: Among the donors, most were white British and more were female, and clonal diversity was possibly underestimated.

The method was immunoSEQ multiplex PCR; TCRdb's version includes in-frame clones alone and lacks a portion of them. The repertoire holds approximately 110,000 clones, with over 80% as singletons. The CDR3 covers 15 residues. V lost 0 bases to trimming and J lost 4 bases; unmatched junction nucleotides: 8. CDR1 and CDR2 (germline): GTSNPN, SVGIG (reference sequence). A note on this clone: The antigen is undetermined.

The TCR was taken from an adult in good health. The V and J genes are TRBV30 and TRBJ1-2; TRBD1 aligns across 7 bases. The source material was peripheral blood, sampled on day 0 of AZD1222 vaccination. CDR3 amino acids: CAWSVGGQIFYGYTF. As DNA, the CDR3 is TGTGCCTGGAGTGTGGGGGGACAGATTTTCTATGGCTACACCTTC.